One sample yielded the 26 T cell receptor beta chains listed below, sequenced in a study of tumor-infiltrating lymphocytes in primary liver carcinoma. The input was about 500 ng total RNA; TCR beta cDNA was made from it with a constant-region primer. Three rounds of nested multiplex PCR with slightly modified ARM-PCR produced TCR beta libraries. TRBV1-TRBV30 forward primers paired with a C-beta reverse primer were used in the first two PCR rounds, which ran roughly 11 cycles each. TCRdb passed the multiplex PCR reads through MiXCR, listing each CDR3 protein once. The top ten clones hold roughly 25% of a sample with approximately 54,000 distinct CDR3 sequences, about 68% of them seen once. Co-extraction yielded RNA and DNA from around 18-30 mg of unsorted bulk tissue. Material for sequencing was liver tumor tissue from sampling region 2. Subset of the sample: tumor region T2, inferior pole. The source of these receptors is a man aged 40-49 years with primary liver carcinoma and hepatitis B virus infection.

As for this clonotype: Likely a read error: the CDR3 ends without its conserved phenylalanine or tryptophan. The genes are TRBV6-1 and TRBJ1-5; the D is unclear. The length of the CDR3 is 14 residues. Looked up from germline, CDR1 is MNHNS and CDR2 is SASEGT. V shed 7 bases and J shed 1 base, with 11 bases lying between them. DNA of the CDR3: TGTGCCAGCACCCCTTGGGGAAGCAATCAGCCCCAGCATGTT. This codes for CASTPWGSNQPQHV.

The gene calls are TRBV5-4 and TRBJ2-5; the D gene is possibly TRBD1 (5 bases). Germline-derived CDR1 and CDR2 are SGHNT and YYREEE (reference sequence). With 1 base removed from V and 5 bases from J, the gap between germline ends came to 9 bases. CDR3 length: 13 residues. The CDR3 spells CASSLMGQETQYF. In DNA form, the CDR3 reads TGTGCCAGCAGCTTGATGGGGCAGGAGACCCAGTACTTC.

This clonotype was observed a single time. At one of its ends the junction is not consistent with the germline gene, which may arise from a read error. The V call is TRBV4-2, the J call TRBJ2-1; a possible D gene is TRBD2 (6 bases). Germline-derived CDR1 and CDR2 are LGHNA and YNFKEQ. This CDR3 contains 17 residues. The CDR3 protein is CASSQGPGGKDHNEQFF. CDR3 bases: TGTGCTAGCAGCCAAGGTCCGGGCGGGAAGGACCACAATGAGCAGTTCTTC.

Only one count was recorded for this clonotype. An end of the junction does not agree with germline; a read error may underlie this. The V call is TRBV7-8, the J call TRBJ2-7, with a possible D match to TRBD2 (5 bases). Germline CDR1 and CDR2: SGHVS and FQNEAQ. The CDR3 loop spans 15 amino acids. This chain's CDR3 is CVSSLPRGFYNEQYF. The CDR3 DNA reads TGTGTCAGCAGCTTACCCCGCGGGTTCTACAACGAGCAGTACTTC.

V and J are TRBV29-1 and TRBJ1-1, with D maybe TRBD1 (5 bases). The CDR3 extends over 13 amino acids. The V end was cut by 7 bases, the J end by 2 bases, with 14 bases between. Per the germline V gene, CDR1 is SQVTM and CDR2 is ANQGSEA. Here the CDR3 DNA reads TGCAGCGATGTCCAACAGGTTAACACTGAAGCTTTCTTT. This codes for CSDVQQVNTEAFF.

A single count supports this clonotype. One junction end disagrees with the germline gene, perhaps due to a read error. The chain has TRBV6-6 and TRBJ2-5, with 7 bases fitting TRBD1. The CDR3 has 17 amino acids. Germline-derived CDR1 and CDR2 are MNHNY and SVGAGI (reference sequence). Here the CDR3 DNA reads TGTGGCAGCAGCCACGCATACCGGGACAGCGATCAAGAGACTCAGTACTTC. This encodes CGSSHAYRDSDQETQYF.

With respect to this clonotype: One junction end disagrees with the germline gene, perhaps due to a read error. J is TRBJ1-2 and V is TRBV11-2; the D gene is possibly TRBD1 (6 bases). The germline V gene has CDR1 SGHAT and CDR2 FQNNGV. The length of the CDR3 is 14 residues. The DNA of the CDR3 is TGTGCCAGCAGAGGGAGGGACACCATCTATGGCTATACCTTC. It specifies CASRGRDTIYGYTF. Filled out from reference TRBV11-2 and TRBJ1-2, the complete variable domain reads EAGVAQSPRYKIIEKRQSVAFWCNPISGHATLYWYQQILGQGPKLLIQFQNNGVVDDSQLPKDRFSAERLKGVDSTLKIQPAKLEDSAVYLCASRGRDTIYGYTFGSGTRLTVV.

Turning to this clonotype: The missing conserved phenylalanine or tryptophan at the end of this CDR3 makes a read error likely. The chain employs TRBV4-1 and TRBJ2-1; tentatively, D is TRBD2 (5 bases). This CDR3 contains 12 residues. From germline, CDR1 is MGHRA and CDR2 YSYEKL. V lost 1 base and J 10 bases, leaving 8 bases between the germline ends. The CDR3 bases are TGCGCCAGCAGCCAAGCGGGAACCGAGCAGTTCCTC. Translating gives CASSQAGTEQFL.

This clonotype has a handful of counts. This chain connects TRBV19 to TRBJ2-3; 7 bases fit TRBD2. The germline V gene encodes CDR1 LNHDA and CDR2 SQIVND (reference sequence). The CDR3 is 15 amino acids. The V segment lost 3 bases and the J segment 2 bases; nucleotides outside the gene matches: 5. The CDR3: CASSILAVHTDTQYF. Here the CDR3 DNA reads TGTGCCAGTAGTATTCTAGCGGTGCACACAGATACGCAGTATTTT.

This clonotype is judged medium-sized. V is TRBV29-1 and J is TRBJ2-1; D uncertain. V lost 0 bases and J lost 6, with 9 bases in between. CDR3 length equals 13 residues. CDR1 SQVTM and CDR2 ANQGSEA come from the germline V gene. CDR3 in DNA: TGCAGCGTTGAAGAGACCATTGGCAATGAGCAGTTCTTC. The encoded protein is CSVEETIGNEQFF.

Of note for this clonotype: One end of the junction is discordant with germline, which a read error may explain. This chain connects TRBV11-2 to TRBJ2-2; 7 nucleotides match TRBD2. The germline gives CDR1 SGHAT, CDR2 FQNNGV. CDR3 size: 15 residues. The CDR3 protein is CVSLPPGVYSGEQFF. In DNA form, the CDR3 reads TGTGTCAGCCTCCCACCGGGAGTGTACAGCGGGGAGCAGTTTTTT.

The rearrangement uses TRBV10-2 and TRBJ2-1; D is uncertain. The CDR3 is 15 amino acids. V was cut by 6 bases and J by 11 bases, with 23 bases left in between. Germline loops: CDR1 WSHSY, CDR2 SAAADI. The CDR3 bases are TGCGCCAGCAGCCGATATTCCGGAACCTCTAATAAGCAGTTCTTC. This gives the protein CASSRYSGTSNKQFF.

This clonotype was counted a few times. The junction shows a germline mismatch at one end, possibly a read error. The rearrangement joins TRBV5-1 to TRBJ2-7; TRBD1 might be the D (5 bases). Germline CDR1 reads SGHRS; CDR2 reads YFSETQ. CDR3 length equals 15 residues. CDR3 protein: CTSTQSPTASYEQYF. The CDR3, as DNA: TGTACCAGCACCCAATCACCGACAGCCTCCTACGAGCAGTACTTC.

In this sample, this clonotype turned up many times. The CDR3 here is CASGSGSSREQFF. For the CDR3, the DNA is TGTGCTAGTGGTAGCGGGAGTTCCCGTGAGCAGTTCTTC. The chain carries TRBV12-5 and TRBJ2-1; the match to TRBD2 covers 8 bases. Germline V CDR1 and CDR2: LGHNT, FRNRAP. The CDR3 has 13 amino acids. With V trimmed by 5 bases and J by 9 bases, 6 bases remained unmatched. The entire variable domain, with the rest obtained from reference TRBV12-5 and TRBJ2-1, is as follows: DARVTQTPRHKVTEMGQEVTMRCQPILGHNTVFWYRQTMMQGLELLAYFRNRAPLDDSGMPKDRFSAEMPDATLATLKIQPSEPRDSAVYFCASGSGSSREQFFGPGTRLTVL.

To note about this clonotype: The germline gene is not matched at one end of the junction; a read error may be the cause. The V and J genes are TRBV5-1 and TRBJ2-3, with 7 bases lining up with TRBD2. The germline V gene has CDR1 SGHRS and CDR2 YFSETQ. CDR3 length: 18 residues. As DNA, the CDR3 is TGCGCCAGCAGCTTGGAGGGACTACCGGGCTTAAGCACAGATACGCAGTATTTC. This sequence encodes CASSLEGLPGLSTDTQYF.

This clonotype was detected a few times. The chain carries TRBV12-3 or TRBV12-4 and TRBJ2-5, with D perhaps TRBD2 (5 bases). Trimming took off 9 bases at V and 13 bases at J, with 24 bases between the two ends. The CDR3 loop spans 13 amino acids. As DNA, the CDR3 is TGTGCCAGGACCCCCGGCCATGTGGAGGTCCGGTACTTC. Residues: CARTPGHVEVRYF.

A remark on this clonotype: A junction boundary mismatches the germline segment, possibly from a read error. The V and J genes are TRBV7-8 and TRBJ2-7; D is ambiguous. Germline V gene data show CDR1 as SGHVS and CDR2 as FQNEAQ. CDR3 size: 13 residues. The CDR3 coding sequence is TGTGTCAGCAGCTTAGCCCTCTCCTACGAGCAGTACTTT. Amino acid sequence: CVSSLALSYEQYF. Supplemented by reference TRBV7-8 and TRBJ2-7, the full variable domain reads GAGVSQSPRYKVAKRGQDVALRCDPISGHVSLFWYQQALGQGPEFLTYFQNEAQLDKSGLPSDRFFAERPEGSVSTLKIQRTQQEDSAVYLCVSSLALSYEQYFGPGTRLTVT.

Concerning this clonotype itself: The junction and the germline gene differ at one end; a read error may be behind it. The V gene is TRBV6-2 or TRBV6-3, the J gene TRBJ1-5; 8 bases agree with TRBD1. The CDR3 has 16 amino acids. In germline, CDR1 is MNHEY, CDR2 SVGEGT. CDR3 loop: CATSKGDRSGNQPQHF. DNA of the CDR3: TGTGCCACCAGTAAGGGGGACAGGAGTGGCAATCAGCCCCAGCATTTT.

The table lists this clonotype with a count of one. Here the CDR3 omits its conserved ending phenylalanine or tryptophan, so a read error is the likely source. This chain joins TRBV4-1 and TRBJ1-1; unclear D gene. CDR3 length: 12 residues. Germline loops: CDR1 MGHRA, CDR2 YSYEKL. The CDR3 loop is CAISPSGSEAFS. CDR3 sequence (DNA): TGCGCCATCAGCCCTTCCGGGAGTGAAGCTTTCTCT.

Of note for this clonotype: A much larger clone is a single base away; this may be a read error. The genes are TRBV19 and TRBJ2-1; the match to TRBD2 covers 11 bases. CDR3 length equals 15 residues. Germline trimming cut 8 bases from V and 5 bases from J; bases unmatched to any gene: 8. The V gene's germline CDR1 is LNHDA and CDR2 SQIVND (reference sequence). Here the CDR3 reads CASQLAGVANNEQFF. For the CDR3, the DNA is TGTGCCAGTCAACTAGCGGGAGTGGCGAACAATGAGCAGTTCTTC.

In nucleotides, the CDR3 is TGTGCCAGCAGCTTACAGGGGGCTGGAAACACCATATATTTT. Translated: CASSLQGAGNTIYF. The chain combines TRBV11-2 with TRBJ1-3; 7 bases are shared with TRBD1. This CDR3 has 14 amino acids. V dropped 2 bases and J dropped 2; count of bases not matched to a gene: 0. Germline V lookup: CDR1 SGHAT, CDR2 FQNNGV.

Concerning this clonotype: One end of the junction does not line up with germline, which may come from a read error. The chain recombines TRBV10-3 with TRBJ1-1; D is unresolved. The CDR3 loop spans 14 amino acids. Germline CDR1 ENHRY, CDR2 SYGVKD. The CDR3 DNA is TGTGCCATCAGTGGTGACATGGCGAACACTGAAGCTTGCTTT. Protein product: CAISGDMANTEACF.

Of note for this clonotype: The junction departs from germline at one end; a sequencing error may be responsible. The V and J genes are TRBV7-9 and TRBJ1-1; D may be TRBD1 (6 bases). This CDR3 is 15 amino acids long. Germline V gene data show CDR1 as SEHNR and CDR2 as FQNEAQ (reference sequence). The DNA for the CDR3 is TGTGCCATCAGCCCTCAGGGGCTAATGAACACTGAAACTTTCTTT. Its translation: CAISPQGLMNTETFF.

In regard to this clonotype: An end of the junction does not agree with germline; a read error may underlie this. The V and J genes are TRBV5-1 and TRBJ2-7; 10 positions agree with TRBD2. Germline assignment: CDR1 SGHRS and CDR2 YFSETQ. The CDR3 sequence is 15 residues long. In DNA, the CDR3 is TGCGTCAGCAGCTTGACTAGCGGGCAGGACTACGAGCAGTACTTC. It translates to CVSSLTSGQDYEQYF.

This clonotype was seen more than once but under ten times. This sequence may be a read error, since a much larger clone differs from it by one base. V usage is TRBV28 and J usage is TRBJ2-5, with D tentatively TRBD1 (6 bases). The CDR3 runs to 15 residues. Germline V CDR1 and CDR2: MDHEN, SYDVKM. The CDR3 sequence is CASSPSTGTGEAQYF. CDR3 DNA sequence: TGTGCCAGCAGTCCTAGCACAGGGACCGGAGAGGCCCAGTACTTC. Full variable domain (missing parts from reference TRBV28 and TRBJ2-5): DVKVTQSSRYLVKRTGEKVFLECVQDMDHENMFWYRQDPGLGLRLIYFSYDVKMKEKGDIPEGYSVSREKKERFSLILESASTNQTSMYLCASSPSTGTGEAQYFGPGTRLLVL.

Worth noting for this clonotype: The junction departs from the called germline gene at one end, perhaps through a read error. The chain has TRBV11-2 and TRBJ2-2; D gene uncertain. CDR1 and CDR2 from the germline V gene are SGHAT and FQNNGV. The CDR3 has 15 amino acids. The CDR3 sequence: CASSSLPGNTGELFF. CDR3 coding DNA: TGTGCCAGTAGCTCTTTGCCCGGGAACACCGGGGAGCTGTTTTTT. The full variable domain, completed using reference TRBV11-2 and TRBJ2-2, is EAGVAQSPRYKIIEKRQSVAFWCNPISGHATLYWYQQILGQGPKLLIQFQNNGVVDDSQLPKDRFSAERLKGVDSTLKIQPAKLEDSAVYLCASSSLPGNTGELFFGEGSRLTVL.